This T cell receptor beta chain was recorded in a study of blood T cells in healthy people across ages. Study background: With template switching, about one barcoded beta molecule was captured per two T cells.

Each sample yielded at least 6 million isolated PBMCs. Samples each had at least 6 micrograms of total RNA extracted. Then a second PCR, running about 6 to 12 cycles, was carried out with a sample-barcoded 5' primer and a J-beta primer mix. TCRdb analysed the 5' RACE reads with MiXCR anew, one entry per CDR3 protein. Of approximately 800,000 distinct CDR3 sequences in the sample, around three fifths were seen once. The CDR3 sequence is 16 residues long. Germline values: CDR1 LNHNV, CDR2 YYDKDF (reference sequence). Trimming removed 1 base at V and 3 bases at J, with 15 bases between. This TCR was recovered from a man aged 35 to 55 in good health. This chain uses TRBV15 with TRBJ2-5; D perhaps matches TRBD1 (7 bases). Sequences were obtained from blood. As DNA, the CDR3 is TGTGCCACCAGCAGAGCCCCAGGGGGGAGAGAAGAGACCCAGTACTTC. Encoded protein: CATSRAPGGREETQYF.